This T cell receptor (beta chain) was recorded in a study of T cells in Graves' hyperthyroidism and ophthalmopathy. Study-wide points: In blood, most of the thyroid clonotypes expanded above 0.001 were also present.

Amplified regions were TCR beta CDR3 sequences from RNA transcripts. First-round RT-PCR targeting the TCR CDR3 was performed with the HTBI primer set. A single record per CDR3 protein comes from TCRdb applying MiXCR to the multiplex PCR reads. Of 500,000 to 650,000 distinct CDR3 sequences listed, more than 14% are singletons. Each diagnosis drew on symptoms, thyroxine, TRAb, thyroid ultrasound and orbital computed tomography findings. This CDR3 has 12 residues. Trimming left V 2 bases short and J 5 bases short, with 7 bases between. Germline values: CDR1 SGHNT, CDR2 YENEEA. This clonotype was recorded at least ten times. No antigen is known for it.

This chain connects TRBV11-3 to TRBJ2-7, with a weak D call TRBD1 (5 bases). The clonotype was recovered from a woman in her fifties or sixties with Graves' ophthalmopathy. Sequencing was done on a sample of blood. The CDR3: CASSLSGHEQYF. DNA of the CDR3: TGTGCCAGCAGCTTATCAGGGCACGAGCAGTACTTC.